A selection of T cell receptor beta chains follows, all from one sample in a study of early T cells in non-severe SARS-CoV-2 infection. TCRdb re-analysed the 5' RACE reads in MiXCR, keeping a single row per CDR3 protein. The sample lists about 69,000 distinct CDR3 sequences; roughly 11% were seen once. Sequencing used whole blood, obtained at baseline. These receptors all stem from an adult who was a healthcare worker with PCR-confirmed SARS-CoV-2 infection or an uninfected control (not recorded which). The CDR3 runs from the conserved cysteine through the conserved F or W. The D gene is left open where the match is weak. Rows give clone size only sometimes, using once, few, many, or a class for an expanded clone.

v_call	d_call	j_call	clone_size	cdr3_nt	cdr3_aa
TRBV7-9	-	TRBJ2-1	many	TGTGCCAGCAGCCCCGTACCGGTGGGAGACAATGAGCAGTTCTTC	CASSPVPVGDNEQFF
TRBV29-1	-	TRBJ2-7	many	TGCAGCGTTGGGGCTTCCTCCTACGAGCAGTACTTC	CSVGASSYEQYF
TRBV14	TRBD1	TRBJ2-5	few	TGTGCCAGCCGGGACAGGGGGCAAGAGACCCAGTACTTC	CASRDRGQETQYF
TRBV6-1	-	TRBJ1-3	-	TGTGCCAGCAGTCGAACGCAAATATCATCAATCACTGGAAACACCATATATTTT	CASSRTQISSITGNTIYF
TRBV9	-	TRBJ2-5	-	TGTGCCAGCAGCGCGGGATCAGGGTCCTCACAAGAGACCCAGTACTTC	CASSAGSGSSQETQYF
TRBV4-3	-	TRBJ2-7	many	TGCGCCAGCAGCCAAGTAAGGAGCCGCTACGAGCAGTACTTC	CASSQVRSRYEQYF
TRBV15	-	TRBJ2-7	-	TGTGCCACCAGCAGAGATGGTTCAGGCGGTAGCGCCAGCTATTACGAGCAGTACTTC	CATSRDGSGGSASYYEQYF
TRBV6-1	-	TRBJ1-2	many	TGTGCCAGCAGTGTGAATAGCGTGGGGGATGGCTACACCTTC	CASSVNSVGDGYTF
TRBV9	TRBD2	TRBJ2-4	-	TGTGCCAGCAGCCCGGGGGGAGGGCCGGGAAACATTCAGTACTTC	CASSPGGGPGNIQYF
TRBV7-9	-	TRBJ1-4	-	TGTGCCAGCGGCAGGGCCGGCGCTGAAAAACTGTTTTTT	CASGRAGAEKLFF